This T cell receptor (beta chain) comes out of a study of T cell repertoires in aging, cancer and after chemotherapy. Study findings and constraints: Compared with age-matched healthy donors, untreated hematological or solid cancer patients showed higher blood TCR clonality. The repertoire data cannot show anything about immunological memory following chemotherapy.

The template was genomic DNA from peripheral blood, not RNA. As for this clonotype: Its antigen is not known.

Rearranged V-D-J TRB sequences were amplified with a mixed TRB-A/B primer pool. A single record per CDR3 protein comes from TCRdb applying MiXCR to the multiplex PCR reads. The table shows approximately 8,800 distinct CDR3 sequences, with less than 35% occurring only once. V lost 4 bases and J 0 bases, leaving 12 bases between the germline ends. CDR3 length: 15 residues. V is TRBV12-3 or TRBV12-4 and J is TRBJ1-1; D ambiguous. The sequence was collected from a human donor in good health. Sample: blood. The CDR3 nucleotides read TGTGCCAGCAGTTACACCTGGAGGGTGAACACTGAAGCTTTCTTT. Amino acid sequence: CASSYTWRVNTEAFF.